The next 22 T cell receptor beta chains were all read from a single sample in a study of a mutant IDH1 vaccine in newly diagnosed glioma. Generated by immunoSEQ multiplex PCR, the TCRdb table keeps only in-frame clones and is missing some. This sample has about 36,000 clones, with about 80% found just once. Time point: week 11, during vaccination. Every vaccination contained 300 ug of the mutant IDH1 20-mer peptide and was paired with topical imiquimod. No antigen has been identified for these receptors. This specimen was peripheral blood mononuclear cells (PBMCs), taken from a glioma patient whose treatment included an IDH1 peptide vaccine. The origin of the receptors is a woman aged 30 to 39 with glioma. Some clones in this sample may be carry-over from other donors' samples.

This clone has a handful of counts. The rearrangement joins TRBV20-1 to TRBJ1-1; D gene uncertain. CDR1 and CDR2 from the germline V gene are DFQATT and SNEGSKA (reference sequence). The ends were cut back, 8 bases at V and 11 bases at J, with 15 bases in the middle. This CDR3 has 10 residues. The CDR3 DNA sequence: TGCAGTATTACAGCTTTGGGGGCTTTCTTT. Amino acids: CSITALGAFF.

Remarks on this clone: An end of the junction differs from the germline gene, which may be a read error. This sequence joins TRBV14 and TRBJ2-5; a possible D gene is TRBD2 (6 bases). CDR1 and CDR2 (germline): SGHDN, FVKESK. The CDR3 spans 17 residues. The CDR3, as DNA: TGTGCCAGCAGCCCAGGGCCCTTTTTAGCGGCTGAAGAGGCCCAGTACTTC. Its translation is CASSPGPFLAAEEAQYF.

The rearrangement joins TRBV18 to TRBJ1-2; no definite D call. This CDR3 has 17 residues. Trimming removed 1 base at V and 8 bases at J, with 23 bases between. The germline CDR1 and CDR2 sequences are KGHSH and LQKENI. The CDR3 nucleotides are TGTGCCAGCTCACCACGGTGGCCGGTAGAAGAGCTCGGGGGCTACACCTTC. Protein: CASSPRWPVEELGGYTF.

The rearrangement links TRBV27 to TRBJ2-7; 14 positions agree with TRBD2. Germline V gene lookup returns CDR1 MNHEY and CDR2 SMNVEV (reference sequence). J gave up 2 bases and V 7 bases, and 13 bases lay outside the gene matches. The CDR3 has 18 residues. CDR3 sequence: CASTSGTSGRGAPYEQYF. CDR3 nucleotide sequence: TGTGCCAGCACCTCCGGGACTAGCGGGAGAGGCGCTCCCTACGAGCAGTACTTC.

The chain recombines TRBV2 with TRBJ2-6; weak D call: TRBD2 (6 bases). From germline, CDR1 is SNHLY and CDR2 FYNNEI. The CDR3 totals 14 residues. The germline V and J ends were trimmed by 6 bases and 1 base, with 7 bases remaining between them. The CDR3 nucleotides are TGTGCCAGCAGCCGGGGGTCTGGGGCCAACGTCCTGACTTTC. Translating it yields CASSRGSGANVLTF.

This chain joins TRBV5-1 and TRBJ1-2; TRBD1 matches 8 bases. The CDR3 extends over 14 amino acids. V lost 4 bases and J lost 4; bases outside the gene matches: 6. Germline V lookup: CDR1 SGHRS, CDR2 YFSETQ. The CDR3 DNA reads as TGCGCCAGCAGCGGGAGGGGACAGGCCTATGGCTACACCTTC. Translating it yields CASSGRGQAYGYTF. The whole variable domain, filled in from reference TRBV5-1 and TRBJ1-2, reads KAGVTQTPRYLIKTRGQQVTLSCSPISGHRSVSWYQQTPGQGLQFLFEYFSETQRNKGNFPGRFSGRQFSNSRSEMNVSTLELGDSALYLCASSGRGQAYGYTFGSGTRLTVV.

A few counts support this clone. Here the CDR3 DNA reads TGCGCCAGCAGCCAGGGGGGGGTTGGCGGGAGTGAAGCTTTCTTT. Encoded protein: CASSQGGVGGSEAFF. The chain couples TRBV4-1 to TRBJ1-1; weak D call: TRBD1 (5 bases). Trimming stripped 3 bases from V and 7 bases from J, with 18 bases between. CDR3 length: 15 amino acids. The V gene's germline CDR1 is MGHRA and CDR2 YSYEKL.

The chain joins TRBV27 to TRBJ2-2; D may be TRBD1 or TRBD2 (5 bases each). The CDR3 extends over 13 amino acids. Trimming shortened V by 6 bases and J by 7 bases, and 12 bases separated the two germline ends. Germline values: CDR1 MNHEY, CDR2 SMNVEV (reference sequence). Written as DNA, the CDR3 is TGTGCCAGCAGCCCCGGGGCGGGCGGGGAGCTGTTTTTT. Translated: CASSPGAGGELFF.

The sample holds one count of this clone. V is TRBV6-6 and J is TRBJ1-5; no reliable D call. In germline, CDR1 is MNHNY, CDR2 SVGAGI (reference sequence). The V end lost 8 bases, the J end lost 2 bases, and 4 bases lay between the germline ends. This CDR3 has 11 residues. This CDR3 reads CASGGNQPQHF. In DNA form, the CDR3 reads TGTGCCAGCGGGGGCAATCAGCCCCAGCATTTT.

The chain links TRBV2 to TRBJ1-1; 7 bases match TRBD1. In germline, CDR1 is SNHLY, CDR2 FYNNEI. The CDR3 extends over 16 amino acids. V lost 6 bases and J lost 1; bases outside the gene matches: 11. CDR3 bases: TGTGCCAGCAGCTCCGACAGGGCCCGGGGGAACACTGAAGCTTTCTTT. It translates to CASSSDRARGNTEAFF. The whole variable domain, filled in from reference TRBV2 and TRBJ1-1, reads EPEVTQTPSHQVTQMGQEVILRCVPISNHLYFYWYRQILGQKVEFLVSFYNNEISEKSEIFDDQFSVERPDGSNFTLKIRSTKLEDSAMYFCASSSDRARGNTEAFFGQGTRLTVV.

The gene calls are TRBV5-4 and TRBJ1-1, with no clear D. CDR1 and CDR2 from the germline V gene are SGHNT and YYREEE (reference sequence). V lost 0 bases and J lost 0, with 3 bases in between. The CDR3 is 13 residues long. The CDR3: CASSLELNTEAFF. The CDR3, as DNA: TGTGCCAGCAGCTTGGAGTTGAACACTGAAGCTTTCTTT.

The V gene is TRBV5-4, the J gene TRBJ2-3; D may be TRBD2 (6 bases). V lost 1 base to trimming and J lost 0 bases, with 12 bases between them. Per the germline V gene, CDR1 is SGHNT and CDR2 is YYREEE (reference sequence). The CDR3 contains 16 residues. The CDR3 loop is CASSLLGGSSTDTQYF. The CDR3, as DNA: TGTGCCAGCAGCTTGCTCGGGGGTTCTAGCACAGATACGCAGTATTTT.

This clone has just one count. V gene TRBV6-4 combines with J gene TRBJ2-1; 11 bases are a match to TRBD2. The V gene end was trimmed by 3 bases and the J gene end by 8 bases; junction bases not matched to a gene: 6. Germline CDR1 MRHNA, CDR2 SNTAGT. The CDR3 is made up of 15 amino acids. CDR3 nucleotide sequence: TGTGCCAGCAGTGATTTAGCGGGAGGGGAGTATGAGCAGTTCTTC. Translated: CASSDLAGGEYEQFF.

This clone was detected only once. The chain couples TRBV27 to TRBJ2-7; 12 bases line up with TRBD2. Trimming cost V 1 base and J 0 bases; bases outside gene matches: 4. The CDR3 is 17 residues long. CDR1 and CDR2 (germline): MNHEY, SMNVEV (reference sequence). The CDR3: CASSLYGLAGRSYEQYF. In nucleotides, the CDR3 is TGTGCCAGCAGTTTATACGGACTAGCGGGGCGCTCCTACGAGCAGTACTTC.

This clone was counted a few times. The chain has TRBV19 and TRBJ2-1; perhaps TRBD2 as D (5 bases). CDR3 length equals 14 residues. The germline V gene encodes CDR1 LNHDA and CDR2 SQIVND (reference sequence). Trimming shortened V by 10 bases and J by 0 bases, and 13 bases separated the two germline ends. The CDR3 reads CATRRESSYNEQFF. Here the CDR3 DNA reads TGTGCCACCCGTCGGGAAAGCTCCTACAATGAGCAGTTCTTC.

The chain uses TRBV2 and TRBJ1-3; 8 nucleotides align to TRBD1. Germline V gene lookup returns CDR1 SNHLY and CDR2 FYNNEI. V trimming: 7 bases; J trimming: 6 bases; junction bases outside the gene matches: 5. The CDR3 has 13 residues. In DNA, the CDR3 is TGTGCCAGCATGAGACAGGGGCAAAACACCATATATTTT. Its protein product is CASMRQGQNTIYF.

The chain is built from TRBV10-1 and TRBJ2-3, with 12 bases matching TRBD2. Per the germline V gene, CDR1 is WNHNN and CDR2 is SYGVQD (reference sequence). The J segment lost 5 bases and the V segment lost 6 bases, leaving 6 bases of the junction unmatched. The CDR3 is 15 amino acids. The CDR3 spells CASSPGLAGLDTQYF. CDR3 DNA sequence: TGCGCCAGCAGCCCTGGACTAGCGGGATTAGATACGCAGTATTTT.

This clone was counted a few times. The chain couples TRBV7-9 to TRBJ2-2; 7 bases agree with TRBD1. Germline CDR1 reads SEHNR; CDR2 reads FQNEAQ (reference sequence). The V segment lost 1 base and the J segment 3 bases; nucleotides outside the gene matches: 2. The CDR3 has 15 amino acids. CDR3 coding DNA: TGTGCCAGCAGCTTAGGGCAGGGGGACACCGGGGAGCTGTTTTTT. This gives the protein CASSLGQGDTGELFF. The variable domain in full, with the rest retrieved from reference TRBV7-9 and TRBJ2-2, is DTGVSQNPRHKITKRGQNVTFRCDPISEHNRLYWYRQTLGQGPEFLTYFQNEAQLEKSRLLSDRFSAERPKGSFSTLEIQRTEQGDSAMYLCASSLGQGDTGELFFGEGSRLTVL.

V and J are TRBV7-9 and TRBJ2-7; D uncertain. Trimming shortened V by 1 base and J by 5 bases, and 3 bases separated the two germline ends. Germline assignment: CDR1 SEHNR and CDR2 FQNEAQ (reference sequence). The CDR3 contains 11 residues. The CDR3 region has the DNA TGTGCCAGCAGCTTAGAGGACGAGCAGTACTTC. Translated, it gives CASSLEDEQYF.

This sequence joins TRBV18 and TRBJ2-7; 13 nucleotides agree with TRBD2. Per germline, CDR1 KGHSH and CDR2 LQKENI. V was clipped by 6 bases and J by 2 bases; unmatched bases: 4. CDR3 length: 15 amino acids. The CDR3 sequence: CASSSGLAGAYEQYF. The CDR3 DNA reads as TGTGCCAGCTCCTCCGGACTAGCGGGAGCCTACGAGCAGTACTTC.

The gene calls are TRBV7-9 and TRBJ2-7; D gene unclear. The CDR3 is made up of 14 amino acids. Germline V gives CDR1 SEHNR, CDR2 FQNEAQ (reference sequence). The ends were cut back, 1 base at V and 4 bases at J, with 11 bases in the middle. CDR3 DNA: TGTGCCAGCAGCTTAGGTATAAATCCTTACGAGCAGTACTTC. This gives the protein CASSLGINPYEQYF.

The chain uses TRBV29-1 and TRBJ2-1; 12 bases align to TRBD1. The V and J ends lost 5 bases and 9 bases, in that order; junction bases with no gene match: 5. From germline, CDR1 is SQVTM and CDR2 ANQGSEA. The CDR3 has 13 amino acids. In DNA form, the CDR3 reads TGCAGCGTTAGGGACAGGGGGCAGGTTGAGCAGTTCTTC. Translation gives CSVRDRGQVEQFF.